The 29 T cell receptor beta chains reported below all come from one sample, sequenced in a study of blood T cell repertoires in COVID-19. Generated by immunoSEQ multiplex PCR, the TCRdb table keeps only in-frame clones and is missing some. The sample records under 300,000 clones, around nine tenths being singletons. Material: peripheral blood. Source of these receptors: a woman in her thirties or forties who had recovered from COVID-19.

This chain links TRBV28 with TRBJ2-2; 9 positions match TRBD2. CDR1 and CDR2 (germline): MDHEN, SYDVKM. The J segment lost 0 bases and the V segment lost 3 bases, leaving 2 bases of the junction unmatched. The CDR3 is 16 amino acids. In nucleotides, the CDR3 is TGTGCCAGCAGTTTCGCGGGGGGGCCGAACACCGGGGAGCTGTTTTTT. It codes for CASSFAGGPNTGELFF.

This clone was observed a single time. The gene calls are TRBV6-2 or TRBV6-3 and TRBJ2-7, with D perhaps TRBD1 (6 bases). Germline CDR1 and CDR2: MNHEY and SVGEGT. The V and J ends lost 6 bases and 7 bases respectively, with 22 bases between them. The CDR3 sequence is 15 residues long. The CDR3 DNA sequence: TGTGCCAGCAGCCTTGGGGACACCGGTTATCGGGAGCAGTACTTC. It yields the protein CASSLGDTGYREQYF.

The chain links TRBV19 to TRBJ2-1, with D possibly matching TRBD1 (6 bases). Trimming pared 2 bases from V and 8 bases from J, leaving 10 bases between. Per the germline V gene, CDR1 is LNHDA and CDR2 is SQIVND (reference sequence). CDR3 length: 13 amino acids. In nucleotides, the CDR3 is TGTGCCAGTAGTATACGAGCAGGGGATGAGCAGTTCTTC. Protein: CASSIRAGDEQFF. Looking up the rest from reference TRBV19 and TRBJ2-1 gives the full variable domain: DGGITQSPKYLFRKEGQNVTLSCEQNLNHDAMYWYRQDPGQGLRLIYYSQIVNDFQKGDIAEGYSVSREKKESFPLTVTSAQKNPTAFYLCASSIRAGDEQFFGPGTRLTVL.

The J gene is TRBJ2-2, the V gene TRBV2; 14 bases are a match to TRBD2. The CDR3 has 15 residues. In germline, CDR1 is SNHLY, CDR2 FYNNEI. V gave up 7 bases and J gave up 6 bases; unmatched junction bases: 4. CDR3 coding DNA: TGTGCCAGCACTAGACTAGCGGGAGGGCCCGGGGAGCTGTTTTTT. It translates to CASTRLAGGPGELFF.

The chain recombines TRBV29-1 with TRBJ2-7; a weak D match, TRBD2 (5 bases). The CDR3 is 11 residues long. Germline-derived CDR1 and CDR2 are SQVTM and ANQGSEA. V lost 4 bases to trimming and J lost 5 bases, with 9 bases between them. The CDR3 nucleotides read TGCAGCGTTGTCCTAGCTGACGAGCAGTACTTC. This sequence encodes CSVVLADEQYF.

This clone was observed a single time. This CDR3 is also generated by other DNA sequences in the sample. CDR3 sequence: CASSSSGFYGYTF. The CDR3 DNA is TGTGCCAGCAGTTCGTCAGGGTTCTATGGCTACACCTTC. The chain uses TRBV12-3 or TRBV12-4 and TRBJ1-2, with D possibly TRBD1 on 5 matching bases. This CDR3 is built from 13 residues. The V end lost 4 bases, the J end lost 4 bases, and 10 bases lay between the germline ends.

V and J are TRBV6-5 and TRBJ1-6; possible D gene TRBD1, 5 bases. Germline assignment: CDR1 MNHEY and CDR2 SVGAGI. Trimming stripped 9 bases from V and 9 bases from J, with 15 bases between. This CDR3 has 13 residues. CDR3 coding DNA: TGTGCCAGTACCACAGGTTGGGGTTCACCCCTCCACTTT. Translating gives CASTTGWGSPLHF.

In this sample, this clone turned up a few times. The V call is TRBV4-2, the J call TRBJ2-7; D is uncertain. The CDR3 contains 13 residues. V was cut by 0 bases and J by 8 bases, with 11 bases left in between. Germline-derived CDR1 and CDR2 are LGHNA and YNFKEQ. DNA for the CDR3: TGTGCCAGCAGCCAAGATCACAGCTCCCAGCAGTACTTC. As protein: CASSQDHSSQQYF.

V usage is TRBV28 and J usage is TRBJ1-4, with D unresolved. The germline CDR1 and CDR2 sequences are MDHEN and SYDVKM. The CDR3 covers 13 residues. Trimming removed 10 bases at V and 7 bases at J, with 16 bases between. CDR3 nucleotides: TGTGCCACCACGCCCGTCGGGTCTGAAAAACTGTTTTTT. Protein: CATTPVGSEKLFF.

This sequence joins TRBV7-9 and TRBJ2-5; 9 bases align to TRBD1. Germline V lookup: CDR1 SEHNR, CDR2 FQNEAQ (reference sequence). The ends lost 6 bases at V and 5 bases at J; junction bases unmatched: 10. The CDR3 spans 15 residues. The CDR3 region has the DNA TGTGCCAGCAGTTCAACGGGGGACAGGGCCGAGACCCAGTACTTC. Protein: CASSSTGDRAETQYF. The full variable domain, its missing parts supplied by reference TRBV7-9 and TRBJ2-5, is DTGVSQNPRHKITKRGQNVTFRCDPISEHNRLYWYRQTLGQGPEFLTYFQNEAQLEKSRLLSDRFSAERPKGSFSTLEIQRTEQGDSAMYLCASSSTGDRAETQYFGPGTRLLVL.

The chain employs TRBV2 and TRBJ1-2, with a tentative D call TRBD1 (5 bases). Germline lookup yields CDR1 SNHLY and CDR2 FYNNEI. Deletions cut 7 bases from V and 4 bases from J, with 16 bases between. The length of the CDR3 is 14 residues. CDR3 coding DNA: TGTGCCAGCATAGCCGAAGGGGCGATCTATGGCTACACCTTC. Its protein is CASIAEGAIYGYTF.

The rearrangement joins TRBV9 to TRBJ2-1; 7 nucleotides agree with TRBD1. The CDR3 runs 15 residues. CDR1 SGDLS and CDR2 YYNGEE come from the germline V gene. The V segment lost 0 bases and the J segment 6 bases; nucleotides outside the gene matches: 6. As DNA, the CDR3 is TGTGCCAGCAGCGTAGAAGACAGGGCCGGCAATGAGCAGTTCTTC. Its protein product is CASSVEDRAGNEQFF.

The chain recombines TRBV12-3 or TRBV12-4 with TRBJ1-2; D not certain. Trimming removed 4 bases at V and 2 bases at J, with 5 bases between. The CDR3 is 12 residues long. CDR3 nucleotide sequence: TGTGCCAGCAGTTATCAAAACTATGGCTACACCTTC. This sequence encodes CASSYQNYGYTF.

The chain joins TRBV5-1 to TRBJ2-7; TRBD2 matches at 9 bases. V lost 4 bases to trimming and J lost 2 bases; unmatched junction nucleotides: 10. CDR1 and CDR2 from the germline V gene are SGHRS and YFSETQ. CDR3 length: 16 residues. CDR3 sequence: CASSPLASGTTYEQYF. DNA of the CDR3: TGCGCCAGCAGCCCCTTGGCTAGCGGGACCACCTACGAGCAGTACTTC.

This clone was recorded once. CDR3 protein: CASSYAGQGATDTQYF. The DNA for the CDR3 is TGTGCCAGCAGTTACGCCGGTCAGGGGGCCACAGATACGCAGTATTTT. The genes are TRBV6-6 and TRBJ2-3; TRBD1 aligns across 8 bases. The CDR3 covers 16 residues. The germline gives CDR1 MNHNY, CDR2 SVGAGI (reference sequence). V dropped 2 bases and J dropped 2; count of bases not matched to a gene: 6.

The V call is TRBV6-6, the J call TRBJ2-1; D is unresolved. Trimming stripped 2 bases from V and 7 bases from J, with 3 bases between. The CDR3 loop spans 11 amino acids. Germline V gives CDR1 MNHNY, CDR2 SVGAGI (reference sequence). DNA of the CDR3: TGTGCCAGCAGTTACCGGAATGAGCAGTTCTTC. Its protein is CASSYRNEQFF.

The chain employs TRBV25-1 and TRBJ2-3; D is possibly TRBD1 (6 bases). The CDR3 totals 15 residues. V dropped 1 base and J dropped 3 bases, with 11 bases sitting between them. CDR1 and CDR2 (germline): MGHDK, SYGVNS. CDR3 residues: CASSEWGLATDTQYF. CDR3 nucleotides: TGTGCCAGCAGTGAATGGGGGCTAGCAACAGATACGCAGTATTTT. The whole variable domain, filled in from reference TRBV25-1 and TRBJ2-3, reads EADIYQTPRYLVIGTGKKITLECSQTMGHDKMYWYQQDPGMELHLIHYSYGVNSTEKGDLSSESTVSRIRTEHFPLTLESARPSHTSQYLCASSEWGLATDTQYFGPGTRLTVL.

The rearrangement joins TRBV7-6 to TRBJ2-5; 15 bases align to TRBD2. This CDR3 spans 18 amino acids. Germline trimming cut 4 bases from V and 4 bases from J; bases unmatched to any gene: 10. The germline V gene encodes CDR1 SGHVS and CDR2 FNYEAQ. DNA of the CDR3: TGTGCCAGCAGCTCCTGGACTAGCGGGGGGGCCAGACTAGAGACCCAGTACTTC. This encodes CASSSWTSGGARLETQYF.

V and J are TRBV12-3 or TRBV12-4 and TRBJ2-7, with D uncertain. Trimming removed 6 bases at V and 4 bases at J, with 10 bases between. This CDR3 comprises 12 residues. CDR3 in amino acids: CASSHLGYEQYF. The CDR3 nucleotides are TGTGCCAGCAGCCACCTCGGGTACGAGCAGTACTTC.

The rearrangement joins TRBV12-5 to TRBJ2-7; TRBD1 agrees at 8 bases. V gave up 7 bases and J gave up 3 bases; unmatched junction bases: 11. There are 15 residues in the CDR3. In germline, CDR1 is LGHNT, CDR2 FRNRAP. CDR3 DNA: TGTGCTAGTGCCTTGTCAGGACAGGGTCGCTACGAGCAGTACTTC. This encodes CASALSGQGRYEQYF.

The V and J genes are TRBV19 and TRBJ1-5; a possible D gene is TRBD1 (6 bases). Germline V gene data show CDR1 as LNHDA and CDR2 as SQIVND (reference sequence). CDR3 length equals 15 residues. Trimming took 6 bases from V and 4 from J, leaving 16 bases between them. The CDR3 DNA reads as TGTGCCAGTAGAGGGGGGGGCGGCGTTAATCAGCCCCAGCATTTT. Its translation is CASRGGGGVNQPQHF.

The chain employs TRBV19 and TRBJ1-2; no reliable D call. Germline V gene sequence: CDR1 LNHDA, CDR2 SQIVND (reference sequence). The V and J ends lost 6 bases and 2 bases respectively, with 16 bases between them. The CDR3 has 15 residues. The CDR3 DNA is TGTGCCAGTAGCCGGCGGGAGGAGTTGAACTATGGCTACACCTTC. It encodes CASSRREELNYGYTF.

The chain is built from TRBV23-1 and TRBJ2-7; perhaps TRBD1 as D (5 bases). TRBV23-1 falls under the ORF class, with uncertain function. This CDR3 is built from 18 residues. V lost 0 bases and J lost 2, with 20 bases in between. CDR3 in DNA: TGCGCCAGCAGTCAATCAGACCCACCGGACACAATTCCCTACGAGCAGTACTTC. Amino acids: CASSQSDPPDTIPYEQYF.

The V and J genes are TRBV30 and TRBJ1-2, with D possibly being TRBD1 (6 bases). This CDR3 is built from 12 residues. V lost 4 bases, J lost 3 bases, and 9 bases lay in between. Germline values: CDR1 GTSNPN, CDR2 SVGIG (reference sequence). In DNA form, the CDR3 reads TGTGCCTGGACTAGGGGGTACTATGGCTACACCTTC. Protein product: CAWTRGYYGYTF.

The chain joins TRBV11-2 to TRBJ2-1; 9 positions agree with TRBD2. V lost 2 bases, J lost 2 bases, and 4 bases stayed unmatched. The length of the CDR3 is 16 residues. Germline loops: CDR1 SGHAT, CDR2 FQNNGV. This CDR3 reads CASSLIASGTYNEQFF. The CDR3 bases are TGTGCCAGCAGCTTAATCGCTAGCGGGACCTACAATGAGCAGTTCTTC. Using reference TRBV11-2 and TRBJ2-1 for the parts outside the CDR3, the full variable domain is EAGVAQSPRYKIIEKRQSVAFWCNPISGHATLYWYQQILGQGPKLLIQFQNNGVVDDSQLPKDRFSAERLKGVDSTLKIQPAKLEDSAVYLCASSLIASGTYNEQFFGPGTRLTVL.

The rearrangement uses TRBV7-9 and TRBJ2-7; 7 positions match TRBD1. The trim removed 2 bases at V and 7 bases at J, leaving 8 bases unmatched. The CDR3 consists of 14 residues. In germline, CDR1 is SEHNR, CDR2 FQNEAQ (reference sequence). The DNA for the CDR3 is TGTGCCAGCAGCTTACGCTCAGGGGGTATTGAGCAGTACTTC. Its translation: CASSLRSGGIEQYF.

The chain joins TRBV5-1 to TRBJ1-1; TRBD1 might be the D (5 bases). CDR3 length: 14 residues. V gave up 0 bases and J gave up 5 bases, with 11 bases separating them. The V gene's germline CDR1 is SGHRS and CDR2 YFSETQ. CDR3 residues: CASSLGQLRTEAFF. For the CDR3, the DNA is TGCGCCAGCAGCTTGGGACAGTTGAGGACTGAAGCTTTCTTT.

The chain recombines TRBV2 with TRBJ1-2; TRBD1 matches 9 bases. Trimming cost V 6 bases and J 4 bases; bases outside gene matches: 6. The germline gives CDR1 SNHLY, CDR2 FYNNEI. The CDR3 covers 14 residues. Here the CDR3 reads CASSWDREIYGYTF. The CDR3 bases are TGTGCCAGCAGCTGGGACAGGGAAATCTATGGCTACACCTTC.

V gene TRBV11-2 combines with J gene TRBJ1-3; tentative D call: TRBD1 (5 bases). Deletions cut 3 bases from V and 4 bases from J, with 10 bases between. Germline CDR1 is SGHAT and CDR2 is FQNNGV. The CDR3 is 14 residues long. The CDR3 sequence is CASSLQGPGNTIYF. The CDR3 bases are TGTGCCAGCAGCTTGCAGGGTCCCGGAAACACCATATATTTT.